This T cell receptor (beta chain) was recorded in a study of CD8+ T cells in alopecia areata. Study-level findings and limits: With just one nonresponder, it is still uncertain whether baseline CD8+ expansion relates to response. A great number of expanded lesional clones endured in scalp and blood during tofacitinib. It was lesional scalp, especially alopecia totalis/universalis, that showed higher clonality than normal scalp.

Stated treatment: oral pan-JAK inhibitor, 5-10 mg twice daily. Regarding this clone: What it recognizes is unknown.

Germline V CDR1 and CDR2: SGHTA, FQGNSA. The CDR3 has 12 amino acids. Trimming removed 5 bases at V and 1 base at J, with 6 bases between. Following extraction, RNA underwent reverse transcription to cDNA, which served as the sequencing template. Clones were read by immunoSEQ multiplex PCR, and TCRdb kept only the in-frame ones, dropping some. The sample shows some 96,000 clones, 60% to 65% of them seen only once. This chain links TRBV7-2 with TRBJ2-7; D not resolved. The material sequenced was CD8+ T cells sorted from blood, taken at week 4, from a patient treated with tofacitinib. The receptor was isolated from a human donor with alopecia areata. The CDR3 is CASSRVSYEQYF. For the CDR3, the DNA is TGTGCCAGCAGCAGGGTTTCCTACGAGCAGTACTTC.